Reported below is one T cell receptor (beta chain). This sample was taken from a study of shared clonotypes between healthy human individuals. V was trimmed by 4 bases and J by 1 base, leaving 8 bases between them. Germline V CDR1 and CDR2: SGHRS, YFSETQ. The CDR3 is made up of 13 amino acids. Each donor was a Caucasian adult residing in Nashville, Tennessee. Each replicate PCR on the sorted subsets used 150 to 200 ng DNA (roughly 32,000 T cell genomes). Original processing methods: Filtering of immunoSEQ junctional sequences could not match full-length read filtering. Using immunoSEQ multiplex PCR, the repertoire was profiled, and TCRdb retains in-frame clones only, with some absent. V and J calls and clone size come straight from that table; D and trimming were deduced from the DNA. This table holds some 790,000 clones, 72% found once.

The chain is built from TRBV5-1 and TRBJ1-2; D unresolved. The sample taken for sequencing was memory CD4+ T cells sorted from blood. Subset reported: CD45RA-negative fraction. This clonotype was sampled from a woman in her thirties in good health. The CDR3, as DNA: TGCGCCAGCAGCCCCCGGGATAACTATGGCTACACCTTC. This codes for CASSPRDNYGYTF.